Each of the 25 T cell receptor beta chains below was sequenced from the same sample in a study of PD-L1 blockade in urothelial cancer. Time point reported: pretreatment peripheral blood. Some clones are missing from TCRdb's copy, which holds only in-frame ones; the method was immunoSEQ multiplex PCR. The sample has roughly 100,000 clones, more than 70% seen once. The sequencing used PBMCs, collected around atezolizumab (anti-PD-L1) treatment. Receptors originate from a woman of 80 years or more with urothelial cancer.

This clone was picked up one time. The V gene is TRBV5-1, the J gene TRBJ2-7, with a weak D call TRBD2 (6 bases). The germline gives CDR1 SGHRS, CDR2 YFSETQ. The V end lost 1 base, the J end lost 5 bases, and 10 bases lay between the germline ends. CDR3 length equals 13 residues. The CDR3 region is CASSLFGGHEQYF. The CDR3 bases are TGCGCCAGCAGCTTGTTCGGAGGGCACGAGCAGTACTTC.

The chain couples TRBV11-2 to TRBJ1-1; tentative D call: TRBD1 (5 bases). CDR3 length: 14 residues. Looked up from germline, CDR1 is SGHAT and CDR2 is FQNNGV. Trimming pared 6 bases from V and 1 base from J, leaving 12 bases between. For the CDR3, the DNA is TGTGCCAGCAGTAACAGGTGGCCGAACACTGAAGCTTTCTTT. This sequence encodes CASSNRWPNTEAFF.

CDR3 nucleotide sequence: TGTGCCAGCATGGCGGGAGAAGAGACCCAGTACTTC. Its protein is CASMAGEETQYF. The chain couples TRBV6-6 to TRBJ2-5; TRBD2 matches 7 bases. The V segment lost 7 bases and the J segment 3 bases; nucleotides outside the gene matches: 2. CDR3 length: 12 residues. Germline V gene data show CDR1 as MNHNY and CDR2 as SVGAGI (reference sequence).

This chain joins TRBV19 and TRBJ2-4, with a weak D call TRBD1 (5 bases). Germline V CDR1 and CDR2: LNHDA, SQIVND (reference sequence). The CDR3 has 14 residues. Trimming removed 6 bases at V and 7 bases at J, with 16 bases between. This chain's CDR3 is CASRPPGAGNIQYF. The CDR3 DNA is TGTGCCAGTAGGCCTCCTGGAGCAGGGAACATTCAGTACTTC.

The chain is built from TRBV4-2 and TRBJ2-3, with a possible D match to TRBD2 (6 bases). The CDR3 has 15 residues. Trimming stripped 0 bases from V and 2 bases from J, with 9 bases between. Germline loops: CDR1 LGHNA, CDR2 YNFKEQ. CDR3 sequence (DNA): TGTGCCAGCAGCCAAGAATTAGCGGCCACAGATACGCAGTATTTT. The encoded protein is CASSQELAATDTQYF.

This clone was picked up one time. This chain uses TRBV11-3 with TRBJ1-1; a weak D match, TRBD1 (5 bases). Germline values: CDR1 SGHNT, CDR2 YENEEA. This CDR3 spans 12 amino acids. Trimming shortened V by 4 bases and J by 3 bases, and 6 bases separated the two germline ends. The CDR3 reads CASSWGDTEAFF. CDR3 in DNA: TGTGCCAGCAGCTGGGGGGACACTGAAGCTTTCTTT. Combining the CDR3 with reference TRBV11-3 and TRBJ1-1 gives the whole variable domain EAGVVQSPRYKIIEKKQPVAFWCNPISGHNTLYWYLQNLGQGPELLIRYENEEAVDDSQLPKDRFSAERLKGVDSTLKIQPAELGDSAVYLCASSWGDTEAFFGQGTRLTVV.

This clone was seen more than once but under ten times. The chain employs TRBV25-1 and TRBJ1-3; weak D call: TRBD1 (6 bases). The CDR3 totals 17 residues. Germline V gene data show CDR1 as MGHDK and CDR2 as SYGVNS. Trimming removed 2 bases at V and 0 bases at J, with 14 bases between. The CDR3: CASSEKPGTSSGNTIYF. The CDR3 DNA sequence: TGTGCCAGCAGTGAAAAGCCAGGGACAAGCTCTGGAAACACCATATATTTT. Full variable domain (outside the CDR3, taken from reference TRBV25-1 and TRBJ1-3): EADIYQTPRYLVIGTGKKITLECSQTMGHDKMYWYQQDPGMELHLIHYSYGVNSTEKGDLSSESTVSRIRTEHFPLTLESARPSHTSQYLCASSEKPGTSSGNTIYFGEGSWLTVV.

This chain connects TRBV28 to TRBJ1-1; 7 positions match TRBD1. V was pared by 6 bases and J by 0 bases, with 4 bases of the junction left unmatched. This CDR3 contains 14 residues. Germline V gene sequence: CDR1 MDHEN, CDR2 SYDVKM. The CDR3 loop is CASRYRGMNTEAFF. The CDR3 DNA sequence: TGTGCCAGCAGGTACAGGGGCATGAACACTGAAGCTTTCTTT.

V usage is TRBV27 and J usage is TRBJ2-2, with TRBD2 matching over 11 bases. This CDR3 comprises 15 residues. V gave up 8 bases and J gave up 8 bases; unmatched junction bases: 10. Germline loops: CDR1 MNHEY, CDR2 SMNVEV (reference sequence). The CDR3 region is CASGLAGRSGGELFF. CDR3 nucleotides: TGTGCCAGCGGACTAGCGGGCCGGTCTGGTGGGGAGCTGTTTTTT.

Here the CDR3 reads CASSLVAGRGGGYTF. The CDR3 DNA is TGTGCCAGCAGTTTAGTGGCCGGTAGGGGGGGTGGCTACACCTTC. The chain has TRBV27 and TRBJ1-2, with D perhaps TRBD1 (6 bases). V was pared by 2 bases and J by 7 bases, with 17 bases between. The germline CDR1 and CDR2 sequences are MNHEY and SMNVEV (reference sequence). CDR3 size: 15 residues.

The genes are TRBV11-2 and TRBJ1-2, with 8 bases lining up with TRBD1. There are 14 residues in the CDR3. CDR1 is SGHAT and CDR2 is FQNNGV in the germline V gene. The V gene end was trimmed by 5 bases and the J gene end by 4 bases; junction bases not matched to a gene: 6. The CDR3 loop reads CASSTTGDGYGYTF. The CDR3 DNA follows: TGTGCCAGCAGCACGACAGGGGACGGCTATGGCTACACCTTC.

The chain joins TRBV11-2 to TRBJ2-7, with 10 bases aligning to TRBD2. This CDR3 is 17 amino acids long. Trimming took 3 bases from V and 3 from J; bases not matched to a gene: 11. Germline CDR1 is SGHAT and CDR2 is FQNNGV. The CDR3 loop is CASSFNGGGLAIYEQYF. The CDR3 region has the DNA TGTGCCAGCAGCTTCAATGGGGGGGGACTAGCGATCTACGAGCAGTACTTC.

V gene TRBV10-3 combines with J gene TRBJ2-7; tentatively, D is TRBD2 (6 bases). Germline values: CDR1 ENHRY, CDR2 SYGVKD. The V and J ends lost 8 bases and 2 bases respectively, with 19 bases between them. CDR3 length: 15 residues. The chain's CDR3 is CAIGTSRESPYEQYF. The CDR3 DNA reads TGTGCCATCGGAACCAGCCGGGAGTCGCCCTACGAGCAGTACTTC.

This chain joins TRBV5-4 and TRBJ1-2, with 10 bases lining up with TRBD1. The CDR3 contains 13 residues. In germline, CDR1 is SGHNT, CDR2 YYREEE (reference sequence). J gave up 8 bases and V 3 bases, and 4 bases lay outside the gene matches. In nucleotides, the CDR3 is TGTGCCAGCAGCTCGGGACAGGGGCCCGGCTACACCTTC. This gives the protein CASSSGQGPGYTF.

This clone was counted once. This chain links TRBV18 with TRBJ1-1, with 8 bases aligning to TRBD1. Losses at the gene ends were 5 bases for V and 6 bases for J; bases not matched to a gene: 11. Germline V lookup: CDR1 KGHSH, CDR2 LQKENI. CDR3 size: 15 residues. This chain's CDR3 is CASSSQGTGSSEAFF. DNA of the CDR3: TGTGCCAGCTCAAGCCAAGGGACAGGCTCGTCTGAAGCTTTCTTT. The full variable domain, completed using reference TRBV18 and TRBJ1-1, is NAGVMQNPRHLVRRRGQEARLRCSPMKGHSHVYWYRQLPEEGLKFMVYLQKENIIDESGMPKERFSAEFPKEGPSILRIQQVVRGDSAAYFCASSSQGTGSSEAFFGQGTRLTVV.

J is TRBJ2-7 and V is TRBV19, with 7 nucleotides matching TRBD1. This CDR3 has 12 residues. In germline, CDR1 is LNHDA, CDR2 SQIVND (reference sequence). CDR3 in DNA: TGTGCAGCGCAGGGACAGAACTACGAGCAGTACTTC. Amino acid sequence: CAAQGQNYEQYF.

This rearrangement joins TRBV19 to TRBJ2-7, with TRBD1 identical over 7 bases. The CDR3 consists of 16 residues. V lost 4 bases to trimming and J lost 1 base; unmatched junction nucleotides: 10. Germline V lookup: CDR1 LNHDA, CDR2 SQIVND (reference sequence). DNA for the CDR3: TGTGCCAGTAGTACGGTGGGGACAGTACAGTCCTACGAGCAGTACTTC. It codes for CASSTVGTVQSYEQYF.

The rearrangement uses TRBV5-1 and TRBJ2-3; 12 nucleotides align to TRBD2. CDR3 length: 16 residues. CDR1 is SGHRS, CDR2 YFSETQ, per germline. J was trimmed by 5 bases and V by 5 bases; bases with no gene match: 9. The CDR3 coding sequence is TGCGCCAGCAGTCCTAGCGGGAGGGCCTTTATAGATACGCAGTATTTT. Translation: CASSPSGRAFIDTQYF. Variable domain in full (rest from reference TRBV5-1 and TRBJ2-3): KAGVTQTPRYLIKTRGQQVTLSCSPISGHRSVSWYQQTPGQGLQFLFEYFSETQRNKGNFPGRFSGRQFSNSRSEMNVSTLELGDSALYLCASSPSGRAFIDTQYFGPGTRLTVL.

The chain couples TRBV7-6 to TRBJ2-7; TRBD1 agrees at 8 bases. Germline CDR1 SGHVS, CDR2 FNYEAQ. Unmatched junction bases numbered 6, after V lost 5 bases and J lost 3 bases. The CDR3 sequence is 14 residues long. The CDR3 protein is CASSGAGGFYEQYF. As DNA, the CDR3 is TGTGCCAGCAGCGGGGCAGGGGGCTTCTACGAGCAGTACTTC.

This clone was counted a single time. The chain carries TRBV15 and TRBJ1-2; D remains unclear. V was clipped by 4 bases and J by 9 bases, with 15 bases between them. Germline assignment: CDR1 LNHNV and CDR2 YYDKDF (reference sequence). There are 13 residues in the CDR3. The DNA of the CDR3 is TGTGCCACCAGCAAGCCCCCAAGCGGAAGCTACACCTTC. Protein product: CATSKPPSGSYTF.

This clone was seen only once. The chain recombines TRBV11-3 with TRBJ2-1, with 12 bases identical to TRBD2. This CDR3 has 16 residues. V dropped 0 bases and J dropped 7; count of bases not matched to a gene: 4. Germline CDR1 is SGHNT and CDR2 is YENEEA. CDR3 residues: CASSLDTSGRLNEQFF. CDR3 nucleotides: TGTGCCAGCAGCTTAGATACTAGCGGGAGGTTGAATGAGCAGTTCTTC.

V gene TRBV19 combines with J gene TRBJ1-5, with 8 bases that match TRBD1. The junction had 8 bases not matched to a gene; V was cut back by 1 base and J by 0 bases. Looked up from germline, CDR1 is LNHDA and CDR2 is SQIVND (reference sequence). The CDR3 is made up of 18 amino acids. This chain's CDR3 is CASSIGGTGSYSNQPQHF. The DNA of the CDR3 is TGTGCCAGTAGTATAGGTGGGACAGGATCGTATAGCAATCAGCCCCAGCATTTT.

The count of this clone is one. The V and J genes are TRBV7-9 and TRBJ2-4, with 7 bases identical to TRBD1. The germline V gene has CDR1 SEHNR and CDR2 FQNEAQ (reference sequence). The V gene end was trimmed by 5 bases and the J gene end by 0 bases; junction bases not matched to a gene: 7. This CDR3 is built from 16 residues. DNA for the CDR3: TGTGCCAGCAGCCCACATACAGGGGTAGCCAAAAACATTCAGTACTTC. This gives the protein CASSPHTGVAKNIQYF.

J is TRBJ2-3 and V is TRBV28; 8 nucleotides line up with TRBD1. Germline CDR1 reads MDHEN; CDR2 reads SYDVKM. V dropped 6 bases and J dropped 1; count of bases not matched to a gene: 0. There are 13 residues in the CDR3. CDR3 region: CASRTGGTDTQYF. The CDR3, as DNA: TGTGCCAGCAGGACAGGGGGCACAGATACGCAGTATTTT.

V usage is TRBV2 and J usage is TRBJ1-2; 8 nucleotides line up with TRBD1. The V segment lost 6 bases and the J segment 5 bases; nucleotides outside the gene matches: 11. The CDR3 has 15 amino acids. Germline V gives CDR1 SNHLY, CDR2 FYNNEI. CDR3 bases: TGTGCCAGCAGCAATCTAGGACAGGGTACTTATGGCTACACCTTC. Translating gives CASSNLGQGTYGYTF.